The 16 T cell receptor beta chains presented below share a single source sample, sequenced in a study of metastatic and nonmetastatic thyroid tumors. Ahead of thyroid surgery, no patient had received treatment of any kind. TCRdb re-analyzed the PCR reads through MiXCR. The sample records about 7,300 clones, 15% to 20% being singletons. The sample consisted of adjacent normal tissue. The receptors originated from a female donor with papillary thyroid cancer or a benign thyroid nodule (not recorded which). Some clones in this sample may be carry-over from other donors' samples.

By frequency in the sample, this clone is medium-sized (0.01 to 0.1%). CDR3 protein: CSAPGRGSLSYEQYF. The CDR3 DNA reads TGCAGTGCTCCCGGCCGAGGAAGCCTATCCTACGAGCAGTACTTC. This sequence joins TRBV20-1 and TRBJ2-7; D unclear. Germline-derived CDR1 and CDR2 are DFQATT and SNEGSKA (reference sequence). Trimming shortened V by 5 bases and J by 1 base, and 18 bases separated the two germline ends. There are 15 residues in the CDR3.

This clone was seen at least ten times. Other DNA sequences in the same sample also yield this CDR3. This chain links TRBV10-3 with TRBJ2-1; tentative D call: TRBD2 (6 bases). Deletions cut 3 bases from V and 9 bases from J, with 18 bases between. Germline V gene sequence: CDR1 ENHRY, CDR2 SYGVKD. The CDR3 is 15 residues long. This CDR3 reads CAISEVAADLSEQFF. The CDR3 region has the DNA TGTGCCATCAGTGAAGTAGCGGCCGATTTGAGTGAGCAGTTCTTC.

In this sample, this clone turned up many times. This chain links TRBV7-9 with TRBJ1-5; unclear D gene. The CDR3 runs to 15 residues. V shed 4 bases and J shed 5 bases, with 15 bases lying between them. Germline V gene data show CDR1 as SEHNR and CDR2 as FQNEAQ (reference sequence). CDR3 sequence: CASSSYSGRDQPQHF. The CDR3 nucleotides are TGTGCCAGCAGCTCCTACTCGGGGAGGGATCAGCCCCAGCATTTT.

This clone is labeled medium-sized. CDR3 protein: CASSRLFPGPIVDTNTGELFF. CDR3 coding DNA: TGTGCCAGCAGTAGGTTATTCCCAGGGCCGATAGTCGACACGAACACCGGGGAGCTGTTTTTT. The rearrangement links TRBV6-4 to TRBJ2-2; a weak D match, TRBD1 (5 bases). V was cut by 5 bases and J by 0 bases, with 28 bases left in between. The germline CDR1 and CDR2 sequences are MRHNA and SNTAGT. There are 21 residues in the CDR3.

This CDR3 reads CASSQDRGETQYF. CDR3 sequence (DNA): TGTGCCAGCAGCCAGGACAGGGGGGAGACCCAGTACTTC. The genes are TRBV7-9 and TRBJ2-5, with TRBD1 identical over 10 bases. The germline gives CDR1 SEHNR, CDR2 FQNEAQ (reference sequence). Trimming cost V 5 bases and J 5 bases; bases outside gene matches: 2. The CDR3 is 13 amino acids.

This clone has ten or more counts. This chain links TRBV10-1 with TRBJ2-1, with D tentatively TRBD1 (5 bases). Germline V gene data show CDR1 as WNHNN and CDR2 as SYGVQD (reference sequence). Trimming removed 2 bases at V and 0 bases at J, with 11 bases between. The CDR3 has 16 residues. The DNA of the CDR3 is TGCGCCAGCAGTGAGCCGCGGACATTCTCCTACAATGAGCAGTTCTTC. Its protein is CASSEPRTFSYNEQFF.

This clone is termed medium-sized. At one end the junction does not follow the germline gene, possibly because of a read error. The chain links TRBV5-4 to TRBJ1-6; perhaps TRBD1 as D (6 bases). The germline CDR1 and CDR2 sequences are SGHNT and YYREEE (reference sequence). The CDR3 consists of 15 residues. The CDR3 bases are TGCGCCAGCAGCTTGGCCCAGGGGCGTAATTCACCCCTCCACTTT. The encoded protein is CASSLAQGRNSPLHF.

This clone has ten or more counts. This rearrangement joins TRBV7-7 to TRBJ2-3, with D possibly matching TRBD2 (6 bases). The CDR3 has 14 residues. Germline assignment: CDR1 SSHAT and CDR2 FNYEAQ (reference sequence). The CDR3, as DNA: TGTGCTAGCTCTAACCTAGGGAGCGGGGATACGCAGTATTTT. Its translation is CASSNLGSGDTQYF.

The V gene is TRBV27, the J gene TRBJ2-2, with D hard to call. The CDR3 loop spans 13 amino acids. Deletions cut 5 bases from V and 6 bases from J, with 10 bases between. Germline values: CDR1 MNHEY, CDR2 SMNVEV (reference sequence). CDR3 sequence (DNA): TGTGCCAGCAGTGTCGATTGGTCCGGGGAGCTGTTTTTT. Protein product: CASSVDWSGELFF.

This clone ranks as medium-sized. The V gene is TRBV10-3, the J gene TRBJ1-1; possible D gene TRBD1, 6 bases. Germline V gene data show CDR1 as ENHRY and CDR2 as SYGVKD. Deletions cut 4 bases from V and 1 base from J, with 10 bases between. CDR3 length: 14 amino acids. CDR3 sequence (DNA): TGTGCCATCAGTGTAGGGGGGGCGAACACTGAAGCTTTCTTT. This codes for CAISVGGANTEAFF.

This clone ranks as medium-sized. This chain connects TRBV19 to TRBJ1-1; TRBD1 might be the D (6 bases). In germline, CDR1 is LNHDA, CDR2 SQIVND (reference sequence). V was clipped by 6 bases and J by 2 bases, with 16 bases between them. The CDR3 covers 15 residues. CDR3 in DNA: TGTGCCAGTAGGGGCAGGGGCCGTCCAAACACTGAAGCTTTCTTT. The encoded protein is CASRGRGRPNTEAFF.

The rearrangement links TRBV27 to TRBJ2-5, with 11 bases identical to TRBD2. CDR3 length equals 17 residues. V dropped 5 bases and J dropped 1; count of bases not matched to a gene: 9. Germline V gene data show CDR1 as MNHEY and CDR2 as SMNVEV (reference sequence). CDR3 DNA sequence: TGTGCCAGCAGTACCCGACTAGCGGGACCCCTCCAAGAGACCCAGTACTTC. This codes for CASSTRLAGPLQETQYF.

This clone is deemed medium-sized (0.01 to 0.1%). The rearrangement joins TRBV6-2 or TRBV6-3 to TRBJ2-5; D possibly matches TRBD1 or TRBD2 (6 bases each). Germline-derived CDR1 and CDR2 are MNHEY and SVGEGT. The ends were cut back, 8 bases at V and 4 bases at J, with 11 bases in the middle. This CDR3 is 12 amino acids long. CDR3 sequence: CASGGPGETQYF. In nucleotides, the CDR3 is TGTGCCAGCGGGGGGCCAGGAGAGACCCAGTACTTC.

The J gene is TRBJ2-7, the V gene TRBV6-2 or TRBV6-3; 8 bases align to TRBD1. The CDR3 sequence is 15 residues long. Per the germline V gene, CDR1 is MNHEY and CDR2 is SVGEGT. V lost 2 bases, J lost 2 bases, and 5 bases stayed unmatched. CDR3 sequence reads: CASSYRGQGTYEQYF. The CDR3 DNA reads TGTGCCAGCAGTTACCGAGGACAGGGAACCTACGAGCAGTACTTC.

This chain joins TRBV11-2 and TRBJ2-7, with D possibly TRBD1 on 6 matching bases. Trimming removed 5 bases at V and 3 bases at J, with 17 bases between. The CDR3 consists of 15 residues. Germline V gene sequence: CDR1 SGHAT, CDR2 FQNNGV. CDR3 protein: CASSPRGVRGYEQYF. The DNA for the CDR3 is TGTGCCAGCAGCCCGAGGGGTGTCAGGGGCTACGAGCAGTACTTC.

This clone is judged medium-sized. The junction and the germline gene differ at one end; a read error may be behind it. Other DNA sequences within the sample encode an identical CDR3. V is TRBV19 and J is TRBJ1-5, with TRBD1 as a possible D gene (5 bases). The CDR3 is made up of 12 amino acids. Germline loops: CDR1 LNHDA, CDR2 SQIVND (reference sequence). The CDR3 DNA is TGTGCCAGTAGTATTGCAGGGCAGCCTCAGCATTTT. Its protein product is CASSIAGQPQHF.